The 2 T cell receptor beta chains below all came from one sample that was sequenced in a study of OX40 agonist ivuxolimab in advanced cancers. Clones were read by immunoSEQ multiplex PCR, and TCRdb kept only the in-frame ones, dropping some. The table has some 86,000 clones, more than 90% seen once. Sequencing was performed on CD4+ or CD8+ T cells sorted from blood, taken in a trial of the OX40 agonist ivuxolimab. These receptors all stem from an adult with an advanced solid tumor such as melanoma, head and neck, liver or kidney cancer.

The genes are TRBV6-1 and TRBJ2-1; 7 bases fit TRBD1. Germline CDR1 is MNHNS and CDR2 is SASEGT. CDR3 size: 13 residues. The ends lost 9 bases at V and 3 bases at J; junction bases unmatched: 5. CDR3 nucleotides: TGTGCCAGTAACCGGGACAGCTACAATGAGCAGTTCTTC. Translation: CASNRDSYNEQFF.

The chain has TRBV5-1 and TRBJ1-2; D is possibly TRBD1 (5 bases). V gave up 0 bases and J gave up 3 bases, with 12 bases separating them. CDR1 is SGHRS and CDR2 is YFSETQ in the germline V gene. CDR3 size: 15 residues. The CDR3 loop reads CASSLGGTAYYGYTF. In DNA form, the CDR3 reads TGCGCCAGCAGCTTGGGTGGGACCGCGTACTATGGCTACACCTTC. Complete variable domain (other parts from reference TRBV5-1 and TRBJ1-2): KAGVTQTPRYLIKTRGQQVTLSCSPISGHRSVSWYQQTPGQGLQFLFEYFSETQRNKGNFPGRFSGRQFSNSRSEMNVSTLELGDSALYLCASSLGGTAYYGYTFGSGTRLTVV.